The 27 T cell receptor beta chains below all came from one sample that was sequenced in a study of response to subunit inactivated influenza vaccine. TCRdb reprocessed the RT-PCR reads with MiXCR, giving one entry per CDR3 protein. The repertoire holds roughly 790,000 distinct CDR3 sequences, with less than 25% as singletons. The source material was PBMCs from blood, sampled less than 6 days after vaccination. Receptors originate from a man in his fifties or sixties who received an inactivated influenza vaccine.

In its sample, this clonotype was seen a few times. The V and J genes are TRBV5-1 and TRBJ1-6, with D hard to call. The CDR3 length is 12 residues. Germline V gene sequence: CDR1 SGHRS, CDR2 YFSETQ. Trimming cost V 0 bases and J 8 bases, with 3 bases left between them. CDR3 in DNA: TGCGCCAGCAGCTTGGTTGATTCACCCCTCCACTTT. It codes for CASSLVDSPLHF. Variable domain in full (rest from reference TRBV5-1 and TRBJ1-6): KAGVTQTPRYLIKTRGQQVTLSCSPISGHRSVSWYQQTPGQGLQFLFEYFSETQRNKGNFPGRFSGRQFSNSRSEMNVSTLELGDSALYLCASSLVDSPLHFGNGTRLTVT.

The genes are TRBV7-9 and TRBJ2-3, with D hard to call. The CDR3 has 12 amino acids. In germline, CDR1 is SEHNR, CDR2 FQNEAQ (reference sequence). With 7 bases removed from V and 2 bases from J, the gap between germline ends came to 7 bases. The CDR3 spells CASKKITDTQYF. For the CDR3, the DNA is TGTGCCAGCAAGAAAATCACAGATACGCAGTATTTT.

There are a few counts of this clonotype. The gene calls are TRBV7-9 and TRBJ1-2, with D hard to call. The CDR3 length is 15 residues. Germline values: CDR1 SEHNR, CDR2 FQNEAQ (reference sequence). V lost 4 bases and J lost 3, with 15 bases in between. The CDR3: CASSSWTTGDYGYTF. The CDR3 region has the DNA TGTGCCAGCAGCTCCTGGACGACTGGGGACTATGGCTACACCTTC. The full variable domain, with the rest looked up from reference TRBV7-9 and TRBJ1-2, is DTGVSQNPRHKITKRGQNVTFRCDPISEHNRLYWYRQTLGQGPEFLTYFQNEAQLEKSRLLSDRFSAERPKGSFSTLEIQRTEQGDSAMYLCASSSWTTGDYGYTFGSGTRLTVV.

This chain joins TRBV4-3 and TRBJ2-4; D gene uncertain. The germline V and J ends were trimmed by 0 bases and 1 base, with 10 bases remaining between them. Germline CDR1 is LGHNA and CDR2 is YSLEER. The length of the CDR3 is 16 residues. CDR3 sequence reads: CASSQEFGSAKNIQYF. CDR3 coding DNA: TGCGCCAGCAGCCAAGAATTCGGCAGTGCCAAAAACATTCAGTACTTC.

The rearrangement uses TRBV28 and TRBJ2-5, with TRBD1 as a possible D gene (5 bases). This CDR3 region has 14 residues. The germline V gene encodes CDR1 MDHEN and CDR2 SYDVKM. V was pared by 0 bases and J by 1 base, with 6 bases between. CDR3 in DNA: TGTGCCAGCAGTTTATGGGACACCCAAGAGACCCAGTACTTC. The encoded protein is CASSLWDTQETQYF. The full variable domain, completed using reference TRBV28 and TRBJ2-5, is DVKVTQSSRYLVKRTGEKVFLECVQDMDHENMFWYRQDPGLGLRLIYFSYDVKMKEKGDIPEGYSVSREKKERFSLILESASTNQTSMYLCASSLWDTQETQYFGPGTRLLVL.

The chain employs TRBV4-1 and TRBJ1-6, with D possibly being TRBD1 (5 bases). V was cut by 3 bases and J by 10 bases, with 16 bases left in between. This CDR3 has 15 residues. Germline lookup yields CDR1 MGHRA and CDR2 YSYEKL. The DNA of the CDR3 is TGCGCCAGCAGCCAGGACGGCAGGGAAGGGTCACCCCTCCACTTT. Protein: CASSQDGREGSPLHF.

This clonotype was seen a handful of times. The rearrangement links TRBV12-3 or TRBV12-4 to TRBJ2-1; TRBD1 might be the D (6 bases). This CDR3 comprises 13 residues. The ends were cut back, 6 bases at V and 7 bases at J, with 13 bases in the middle. This CDR3 is CASRGTRRNEQFF. Here the CDR3 DNA reads TGTGCCAGCAGAGGGACACGGAGGAATGAGCAGTTCTTC.

This clonotype appeared once. The rearrangement links TRBV5-8 to TRBJ2-7; 7 bases agree with TRBD1. Germline V gives CDR1 SGHTS, CDR2 YDEGEE. The CDR3 is 14 residues long. CDR3 sequence reads: CVGSLGTDSYEQYF. The DNA for the CDR3 is TGTGTCGGCAGCTTGGGGACAGATTCCTACGAGCAGTACTTC.

This clonotype was seen a few times. The CDR3 sequence: CASSEILGPDSSNQPQHF. DNA of the CDR3: TGTGCCAGCAGTGAAATACTAGGCCCGGACAGCAGCAATCAGCCCCAGCATTTT. The chain carries TRBV2 and TRBJ1-5; possible D gene TRBD1, 6 bases. Germline-derived CDR1 and CDR2 are SNHLY and FYNNEI. The CDR3 loop spans 18 amino acids. Between the trimmed V and J ends, which lost 2 bases and 1 base, there was a span of 18 bases.

This clonotype has a handful of counts. The J gene is TRBJ1-5, the V gene TRBV7-6; no definite D call. The germline V gene has CDR1 SGHVS and CDR2 FNYEAQ. V lost 5 bases and J 9 bases, leaving 2 bases between the germline ends. The CDR3 sequence is 9 residues long. This chain's CDR3 is CASSPPQHF. CDR3 sequence (DNA): TGTGCCAGCAGCCCGCCCCAGCATTTT.

The genes are TRBV10-2 and TRBJ1-5; D is unresolved. V dropped 10 bases and J dropped 4 bases, with 26 bases sitting between them. The CDR3 sequence is 17 residues long. The germline V gene encodes CDR1 WSHSY and CDR2 SAAADI. The CDR3 DNA reads as TGCGCCACCTTCTCGGGATTGGGTAACTCATTAAATCAGCCCCAGCATTTT. Amino acid sequence: CATFSGLGNSLNQPQHF.

This clonotype turned up a few times. The chain is built from TRBV21-1 and TRBJ2-3. TRBV21-1 is noted as a pseudogene. The CDR3 has 14 residues. The CDR3 DNA reads TGTGCCAGCCTACGCTGGAACGGTACAGATACGCAGTATTTT. It yields the protein CASLRWNGTDTQYF.

This clonotype was recorded a few times. V gene TRBV6-5 combines with J gene TRBJ2-1; 10 bases are shared with TRBD2. V lost 2 bases to trimming and J lost 4 bases; unmatched junction nucleotides: 5. This CDR3 has 16 amino acids. From germline, CDR1 is MNHEY and CDR2 SVGAGI. The chain's CDR3 is CASSYVLAGVYNEQFF. CDR3 nucleotide sequence: TGTGCCAGCAGTTACGTCCTAGCGGGAGTTTACAATGAGCAGTTCTTC.

The sample holds a few counts of this clonotype. J is TRBJ2-1 and V is TRBV28; D not certain. The V end was cut by 6 bases, the J end by 8 bases, with 5 bases between. The germline V gene encodes CDR1 MDHEN and CDR2 SYDVKM. CDR3 length equals 10 residues. The CDR3 spells CASSQDEQFF. The CDR3 DNA sequence: TGTGCCAGCAGCCAAGATGAGCAGTTCTTC.

The rearrangement uses TRBV28 and TRBJ1-1; D is undetermined. This CDR3 has 14 residues. The germline V gene has CDR1 MDHEN and CDR2 SYDVKM. V gave up 1 base and J gave up 0 bases, with 6 bases separating them. The chain's CDR3 is CASSLLRVNTEAFF. The CDR3 DNA reads as TGTGCCAGCAGTTTATTGCGGGTGAACACTGAAGCTTTCTTT.

This clonotype showed up just a few times. The chain carries TRBV27 and TRBJ1-1; TRBD1 is a possible D gene (6 bases). V dropped 2 bases and J dropped 11 bases, with 12 bases sitting between them. The CDR3 contains 12 residues. CDR1 MNHEY and CDR2 SMNVEV come from the germline V gene (reference sequence). CDR3 sequence: CASSLMGGPAFF. The CDR3 DNA reads TGTGCCAGCAGTTTAATGGGGGGCCCCGCTTTCTTT.

This clonotype was picked up a small number of times. V gene TRBV5-1 combines with J gene TRBJ2-1, with 7 bases aligning to TRBD1. The CDR3 is 15 amino acids. V lost 4 bases to trimming and J lost 5 bases; unmatched junction nucleotides: 9. Germline CDR1 reads SGHRS; CDR2 reads YFSETQ. CDR3 amino acids: CASSRMTGIDNEQFF. The CDR3, as DNA: TGCGCCAGCAGCAGGATGACAGGGATCGACAATGAGCAGTTCTTC.

This clonotype has more than one count but fewer than ten. The V and J genes are TRBV7-2 and TRBJ2-1; 8 bases fit TRBD1. The CDR3 consists of 15 residues. In germline, CDR1 is SGHTA, CDR2 FQGNSA. J lost 12 bases, V lost 2 bases, and 12 bases had no gene match. The CDR3 DNA reads as TGTGCCAGCAGCTTAACAGGGGGGTGGGTGTACGGGCAGTTCTTC. Translation: CASSLTGGWVYGQFF.

V usage is TRBV28 and J usage is TRBJ1-1; 8 bases are a match to TRBD1. In germline, CDR1 is MDHEN, CDR2 SYDVKM. After removal of 6 bases from V and 5 bases from J, the junction contained 5 bases not matched to a gene. The CDR3 has 13 amino acids. CDR3 DNA: TGTGCCAGCAGGACAGGGGTATTGACTGAAGCTTTCTTT. Translated: CASRTGVLTEAFF.

The chain has TRBV15 and TRBJ2-5; D is perhaps TRBD1 (6 bases). The V end lost 3 bases, the J end lost 0 bases, and 14 bases lay between the germline ends. CDR3 length: 16 amino acids. CDR1 and CDR2 from the germline V gene are LNHNV and YYDKDF (reference sequence). CDR3 loop: CATSSSYRDNQETQYF. The CDR3 coding sequence is TGTGCCACCAGCAGTAGTTACCGGGACAACCAAGAGACCCAGTACTTC.

The V call is TRBV20-1, the J call TRBJ2-5, with 7 positions matching TRBD1. Germline V CDR1 and CDR2: DFQATT, SNEGSKA (reference sequence). V trimming: 4 bases; J trimming: 2 bases; junction bases outside the gene matches: 7. This CDR3 contains 14 residues. The CDR3 protein is CSAKTQGIQETQYF. In DNA form, the CDR3 reads TGCAGTGCTAAAACACAGGGGATTCAAGAGACCCAGTACTTC.

J is TRBJ2-7 and V is TRBV28, with D perhaps given as TRBD1 or TRBD2 (5 bases each). The CDR3 extends over 16 amino acids. Per germline, CDR1 MDHEN and CDR2 SYDVKM. Trimming took off 2 bases at V and 7 bases at J, with 21 bases between the two ends. The CDR3 loop reads CASSLGLGTVSREQYF. The CDR3 DNA follows: TGTGCCAGCAGTTTAGGCTTAGGGACCGTCAGTAGGGAGCAGTACTTC.

This clonotype was picked up a small number of times. The chain links TRBV5-4 to TRBJ2-1, with TRBD2 identical over 15 bases. Germline V gene sequence: CDR1 SGHNT, CDR2 YYREEE (reference sequence). V was clipped by 3 bases and J by 6 bases; unmatched bases: 7. The CDR3 has 17 amino acids. CDR3 bases: TGTGCCAGCAGCTCCGGGACTAGCGGGGGGTCCCTCAATGAGCAGTTCTTC. It codes for CASSSGTSGGSLNEQFF.

This clonotype has more than one count but fewer than ten. The chain uses TRBV15 and TRBJ2-3; tentative D call: TRBD2 (5 bases). Trimming removed 6 bases from V and 3 bases from J, with 13 bases in between. This CDR3 comprises 14 residues. In germline, CDR1 is LNHNV, CDR2 YYDKDF (reference sequence). This chain's CDR3 is CATRKDYTTDTQYF. The CDR3 DNA reads TGTGCCACCAGGAAAGACTATACGACAGATACGCAGTATTTT.

In this sample, this clonotype turned up a few times. The V call is TRBV10-3, the J call TRBJ1-2; the D gene is possibly TRBD1 (5 bases). The V and J ends lost 2 bases and 0 bases respectively, with 10 bases between them. The CDR3 contains 15 residues. CDR1 is ENHRY and CDR2 is SYGVKD in the germline V gene. The CDR3 loop is CAISETARANYGYTF. The CDR3 region has the DNA TGTGCCATCAGTGAGACTGCCAGGGCTAACTATGGCTACACCTTC.

The chain combines TRBV5-6 with TRBJ2-1; D unclear. CDR1 is SGHDT and CDR2 is YYEEEE in the germline V gene. Between the trimmed V and J ends, which lost 0 bases and 12 bases, there was a span of 7 bases. The CDR3 is 11 amino acids. The CDR3 sequence is CASSLARTQFF. The CDR3 DNA follows: TGTGCCAGCAGCTTGGCGCGGACGCAGTTCTTC.

This clonotype was seen more than once but under ten times. V usage is TRBV7-2 and J usage is TRBJ2-3; TRBD2 matches 8 bases. The germline CDR1 and CDR2 sequences are SGHTA and FQGNSA. The CDR3 sequence is 14 residues long. Trimming took 10 bases from V and 1 from J; bases not matched to a gene: 7. The CDR3 region is CATCPGLGTDTQYF. The CDR3 DNA reads as TGTGCCACCTGTCCGGGACTAGGCACAGATACGCAGTATTTT. Full variable domain (rest looked up from reference TRBV7-2 and TRBJ2-3): GAGVSQSPSNKVTEKGKDVELRCDPISGHTALYWYRQSLGQGLEFLIYFQGNSAPDKSGLPSDRFSAERTGGSVSTLTIQRTQQEDSAVYLCATCPGLGTDTQYFGPGTRLTVL.